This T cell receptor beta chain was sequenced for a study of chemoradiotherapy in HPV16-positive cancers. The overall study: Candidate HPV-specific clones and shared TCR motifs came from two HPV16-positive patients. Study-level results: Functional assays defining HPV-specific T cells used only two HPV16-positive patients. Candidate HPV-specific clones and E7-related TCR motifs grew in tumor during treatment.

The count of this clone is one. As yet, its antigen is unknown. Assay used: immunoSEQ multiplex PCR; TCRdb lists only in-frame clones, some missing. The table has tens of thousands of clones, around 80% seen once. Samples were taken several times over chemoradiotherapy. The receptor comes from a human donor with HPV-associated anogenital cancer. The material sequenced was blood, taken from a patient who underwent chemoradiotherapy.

The CDR3 sequence: CASSDSFYEQYF. The CDR3 nucleotides are TGCGCCAGCAGTGATTCTTTCTACGAGCAGTACTTC. J is TRBJ2-7 and V is TRBV10-1, with unresolved D. This CDR3 has 12 residues. V dropped 3 bases and J dropped 3 bases, with 6 bases sitting between them. CDR1 WNHNN and CDR2 SYGVQD come from the germline V gene (reference sequence).